This TCR beta chain was documented in a study of CD8 T cell repertoires and HIV-1 epitope variants. Here immunoSEQ multiplex PCR was the method, and the copy in TCRdb shows in-frame clones only, minus some. In the table there are 90,000 or so clones, roughly four fifths of which are singletons. This CDR3 has 17 amino acids. V usage is TRBV21-1 and J usage is TRBJ2-3; the tabulated D call, TRBD2, remains unverified against the DNA. TRBV21-1 is shown as a pseudogene. This receptor was obtained from a male donor with HIV. The sequencing sample was made of uncultured baseline CD8+ T cells from peripheral blood mononuclear cells (PBMCs). As DNA, the CDR3 is TGTGCCAGCAGCAAAGCGTTCGGAGCGCAGAGCACAGATACGCAGTATTTT. Its translation: CASSKAFGAQSTDTQYF.